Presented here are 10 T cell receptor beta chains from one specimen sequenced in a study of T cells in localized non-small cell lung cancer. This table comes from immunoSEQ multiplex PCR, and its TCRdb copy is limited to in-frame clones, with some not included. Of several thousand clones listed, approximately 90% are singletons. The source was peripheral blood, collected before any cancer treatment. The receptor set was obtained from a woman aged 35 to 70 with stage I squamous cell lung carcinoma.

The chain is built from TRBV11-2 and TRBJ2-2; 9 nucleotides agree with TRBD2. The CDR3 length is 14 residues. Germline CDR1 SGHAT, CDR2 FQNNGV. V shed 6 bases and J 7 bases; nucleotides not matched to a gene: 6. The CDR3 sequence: CASSFSGGSGELFF. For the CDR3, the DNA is TGTGCCAGCAGTTTTAGCGGGGGTAGCGGGGAGCTGTTTTTT. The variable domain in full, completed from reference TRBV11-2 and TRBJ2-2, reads EAGVAQSPRYKIIEKRQSVAFWCNPISGHATLYWYQQILGQGPKLLIQFQNNGVVDDSQLPKDRFSAERLKGVDSTLKIQPAKLEDSAVYLCASSFSGGSGELFFGEGSRLTVL.

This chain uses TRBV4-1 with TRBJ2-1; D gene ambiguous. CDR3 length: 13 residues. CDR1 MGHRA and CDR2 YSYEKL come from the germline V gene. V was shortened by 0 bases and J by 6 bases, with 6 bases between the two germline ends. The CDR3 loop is CASSQDFRNEQFF. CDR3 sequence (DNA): TGCGCCAGCAGCCAAGATTTTCGCAATGAGCAGTTCTTC.

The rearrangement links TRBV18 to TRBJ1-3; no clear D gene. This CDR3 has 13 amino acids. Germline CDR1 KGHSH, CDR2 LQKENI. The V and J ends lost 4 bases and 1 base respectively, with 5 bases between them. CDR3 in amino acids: CASSQGSGNTIYF. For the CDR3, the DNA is TGTGCCAGCTCACAAGGATCTGGAAACACCATATATTTT.

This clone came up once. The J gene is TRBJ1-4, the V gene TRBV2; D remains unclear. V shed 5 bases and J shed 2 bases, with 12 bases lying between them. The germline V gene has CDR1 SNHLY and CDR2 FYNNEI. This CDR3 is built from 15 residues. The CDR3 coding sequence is TGTGCCAGCAGTAGCCTCGGGGTTACTAATGAAAAACTGTTTTTT. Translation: CASSSLGVTNEKLFF.

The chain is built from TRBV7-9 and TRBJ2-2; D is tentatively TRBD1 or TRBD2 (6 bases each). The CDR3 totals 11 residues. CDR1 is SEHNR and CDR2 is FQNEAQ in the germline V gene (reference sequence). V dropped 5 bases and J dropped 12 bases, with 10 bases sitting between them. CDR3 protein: CASSTGGKLFF. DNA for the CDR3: TGTGCCAGCAGCACCGGGGGCAAGCTGTTTTTT.

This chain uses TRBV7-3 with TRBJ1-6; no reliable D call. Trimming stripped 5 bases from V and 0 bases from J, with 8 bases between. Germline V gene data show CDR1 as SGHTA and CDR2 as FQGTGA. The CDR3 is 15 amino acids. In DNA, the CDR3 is TGTGCCAGCAGCCCCGGGCCCTCCTATAATTCACCCCTCCACTTT. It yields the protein CASSPGPSYNSPLHF.

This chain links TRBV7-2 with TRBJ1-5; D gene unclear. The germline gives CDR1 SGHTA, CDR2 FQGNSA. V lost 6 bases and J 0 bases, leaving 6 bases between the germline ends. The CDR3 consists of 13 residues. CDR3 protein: CASSSYSNQPQHF. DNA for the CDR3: TGTGCCAGCAGTTCCTATAGCAATCAGCCCCAGCATTTT.

CDR3 amino acids: CASSQDGSSGNTIYF. The CDR3 nucleotides read TGCGCCAGCAGCCAAGACGGGTCCTCTGGAAACACCATATATTTT. The rearrangement uses TRBV4-3 and TRBJ1-3; D is undetermined. CDR1 is LGHNA, CDR2 YSLEER, per germline. The CDR3 loop spans 15 amino acids. V was cut by 0 bases and J by 0 bases, with 6 bases left in between.

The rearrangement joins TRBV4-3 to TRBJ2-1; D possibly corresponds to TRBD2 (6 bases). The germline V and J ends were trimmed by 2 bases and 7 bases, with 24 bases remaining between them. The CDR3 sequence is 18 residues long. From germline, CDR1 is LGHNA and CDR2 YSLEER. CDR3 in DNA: TGCGCCAGCAGCCAATACTGGGGTTTAGATTCGGCGGGAAATGAGCAGTTCTTC. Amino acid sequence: CASSQYWGLDSAGNEQFF.

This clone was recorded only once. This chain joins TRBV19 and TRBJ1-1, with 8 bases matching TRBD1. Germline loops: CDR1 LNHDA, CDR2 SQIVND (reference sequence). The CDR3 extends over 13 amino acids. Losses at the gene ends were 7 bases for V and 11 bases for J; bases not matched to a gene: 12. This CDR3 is CASIGQGASPAFF. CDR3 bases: TGTGCCAGTATCGGGCAGGGGGCTTCTCCGGCTTTCTTT.